Each of the 31 T cell receptor beta chains below was sequenced from the same sample in a study of shared clonotypes between healthy human individuals. Some clones are missing from TCRdb's copy, which holds only in-frame ones; the method was immunoSEQ multiplex PCR. The table has approximately 480,000 clones, almost 80% seen once. The sequencing input was PBMCs. All receptors derive from a woman aged 40 to 50 in good health. Some clones in this sample may be carry-over from other donors' samples.

V and J are TRBV5-4 and TRBJ1-1, with a tentative D call TRBD1 (5 bases). The CDR3 runs to 14 residues. Trimming left V 0 bases short and J 10 bases short, with 16 bases between. Germline loops: CDR1 SGHNT, CDR2 YYREEE (reference sequence). CDR3 loop: CASSLESPPGVAFF. The CDR3 DNA sequence: TGTGCCAGCAGCTTGGAATCGCCACCGGGGGTAGCTTTCTTT.

The chain employs TRBV27 and TRBJ1-2; unclear D gene. The CDR3 has 13 amino acids. Trimming shortened V by 6 bases and J by 3 bases, and 11 bases separated the two germline ends. The germline V gene has CDR1 MNHEY and CDR2 SMNVEV (reference sequence). The CDR3 region has the DNA TGTGCCAGCAGCTTTAGGGTGGACTATGGCTACACCTTC. Translation: CASSFRVDYGYTF.

This chain links TRBV5-1 with TRBJ2-7, with 7 positions matching TRBD1. Looked up from germline, CDR1 is SGHRS and CDR2 is YFSETQ. This CDR3 contains 15 residues. J was trimmed by 3 bases and V by 4 bases; bases with no gene match: 10. The CDR3 nucleotides are TGCGCCAGCAGCCTACACTACAGGGACAGCTACGAGCAGTACTTC. It translates to CASSLHYRDSYEQYF.

This clone was picked up a small number of times. The rearrangement links TRBV5-1 to TRBJ2-7; 8 positions agree with TRBD2. This CDR3 has 15 amino acids. V lost 0 bases and J lost 7; bases outside the gene matches: 9. Germline assignment: CDR1 SGHRS and CDR2 YFSETQ. CDR3 in amino acids: CASSLAPAGDWEQYF. The CDR3 nucleotides read TGCGCCAGCAGCTTGGCCCCAGCGGGAGATTGGGAGCAGTACTTC.

Note on this clone: The same CDR3 is also encoded by other DNA sequences in this sample. J is TRBJ2-3 and V is TRBV9, with 14 bases matching TRBD2. The CDR3 loop spans 17 amino acids. Germline loops: CDR1 SGDLS, CDR2 YYNGEE. The V gene end was trimmed by 0 bases and the J gene end by 4 bases; junction bases not matched to a gene: 4. The CDR3 is CASSVVGTSGSADTQYF. The CDR3 DNA is TGTGCCAGCAGCGTAGTGGGGACTAGCGGGAGTGCAGATACGCAGTATTTT.

This clone was detected a few times. The rearrangement uses TRBV19 and TRBJ1-4, with D uncertain. Germline loops: CDR1 LNHDA, CDR2 SQIVND (reference sequence). The V end was cut by 2 bases, the J end by 1 base, with 8 bases between. CDR3 length equals 15 residues. This CDR3 reads CASSISGGTNEKLFF. CDR3 sequence (DNA): TGTGCCAGTAGTATAAGCGGTGGAACTAATGAAAAACTGTTTTTT.

The V gene is TRBV18, the J gene TRBJ2-3; TRBD1 agrees at 9 bases. This CDR3 comprises 15 residues. CDR1 and CDR2 (germline): KGHSH, LQKENI. The V and J ends lost 2 bases and 3 bases, in that order; junction bases with no gene match: 3. The CDR3 reads CASSPGGQGTDTQYF. CDR3 DNA: TGTGCCAGCTCACCAGGAGGACAGGGGACAGATACGCAGTATTTT.

The rearrangement uses TRBV27 and TRBJ2-7, with D perhaps TRBD1 (6 bases). Trimming pared 3 bases from V and 0 bases from J, leaving 15 bases between. The CDR3 covers 16 residues. Per germline, CDR1 MNHEY and CDR2 SMNVEV (reference sequence). CDR3 nucleotide sequence: TGTGCCAGCAGTTTCGTCCAAGGGGACACCTCCTACGAGCAGTACTTC. Protein: CASSFVQGDTSYEQYF.

This rearrangement joins TRBV27 to TRBJ1-1, with 9 bases fitting TRBD1. With V trimmed by 6 bases and J by 1 base, 9 bases remained unmatched. Germline CDR1 reads MNHEY; CDR2 reads SMNVEV (reference sequence). The CDR3 has 16 residues. CDR3 region: CASRPGTGRGNTEAFF. The CDR3 DNA is TGTGCCAGCAGACCCGGGACAGGGAGGGGGAACACTGAAGCTTTCTTT.

The chain combines TRBV19 with TRBJ2-5; D gene unclear. The CDR3 contains 14 residues. Germline lookup yields CDR1 LNHDA and CDR2 SQIVND (reference sequence). V was trimmed by 5 bases and J by 5 bases, leaving 15 bases between them. This CDR3 is CASSVQSSVETQYF. Written as DNA, the CDR3 is TGTGCCAGTAGTGTCCAGTCGTCGGTCGAGACCCAGTACTTC. The full variable domain, completed using reference TRBV19 and TRBJ2-5, is DGGITQSPKYLFRKEGQNVTLSCEQNLNHDAMYWYRQDPGQGLRLIYYSQIVNDFQKGDIAEGYSVSREKKESFPLTVTSAQKNPTAFYLCASSVQSSVETQYFGPGTRLLVL.

The chain has TRBV12-2 and TRBJ1-2. TRBV12-2 is a recognized pseudogene. The CDR3 loop spans 14 amino acids. The CDR3 loop reads CASRPDRLSYGYTF. The CDR3 DNA follows: TGTGCAAGTCGCCCGGACCGACTCAGCTATGGCTACACCTTC.

There are a few counts of this clone. The V call is TRBV18, the J call TRBJ1-1; weak D call: TRBD1 (6 bases). The CDR3 totals 13 residues. V dropped 5 bases and J dropped 1 base, with 8 bases sitting between them. The germline gives CDR1 KGHSH, CDR2 LQKENI. This CDR3 reads CASSWDKNTEAFF. CDR3 DNA sequence: TGTGCCAGCTCATGGGACAAGAACACTGAAGCTTTCTTT.

The gene calls are TRBV29-1 and TRBJ1-1, with 9 bases identical to TRBD1. This CDR3 region has 13 residues. Germline trimming cut 1 base from V and 11 bases from J; bases unmatched to any gene: 8. The germline CDR1 and CDR2 sequences are SQVTM and ANQGSEA. CDR3 residues: CSVEGTGAFKAFF. CDR3 coding DNA: TGCAGCGTTGAAGGGACAGGGGCGTTTAAGGCTTTCTTT.

The CDR3 sequence: CASSYSKGGYEQYF. The CDR3 coding sequence is TGTGCCAGCAGTTACTCGAAGGGCGGCTACGAGCAGTACTTC. The chain uses TRBV6-6 and TRBJ2-7; no clear D. The CDR3 has 14 amino acids. Trimming took 0 bases from V and 3 from J, leaving 9 bases between them. Germline CDR1 and CDR2: MNHNY and SVGAGI (reference sequence).

The chain joins TRBV28 to TRBJ2-7; maybe TRBD2 (6 bases). Germline assignment: CDR1 MDHEN and CDR2 SYDVKM. V lost 5 bases to trimming and J lost 2 bases, with 16 bases between them. This CDR3 has 15 amino acids. The CDR3 is CASSPLGTSPYEQYF. The DNA of the CDR3 is TGTGCCAGCAGTCCATTAGGGACTTCCCCCTACGAGCAGTACTTC.

Comments on this clone: The germline gene is not matched at one end of the junction; a read error may be the cause. V and J are TRBV29-1 and TRBJ2-3, with 8 bases fitting TRBD2. CDR3 length: 14 residues. Per germline, CDR1 SQVTM and CDR2 ANQGSEA. The CDR3 here is CSVEAGEGTDTQYF. DNA of the CDR3: TGCAGCGTAGAAGCGGGAGAAGGTACAGATACGCAGTATTTT.

This clone was recorded only once. The chain links TRBV29-1 to TRBJ2-5; D gene ambiguous. The end of the DNA fits TRBJ2-7 better, so the J call may be wrong. Germline loops: CDR1 SQVTM, CDR2 ANQGSEA. The CDR3 contains 12 residues. CDR3 coding DNA: TGCAGCGTTGAAGCCGTGGATTACGAGCAGTACTTC. Translation: CSVEAVDYEQYF.

This clone has a count of ten or more. The chain has TRBV2 and TRBJ2-6; D call uncertain. Per germline, CDR1 SNHLY and CDR2 FYNNEI. CDR3 size: 15 residues. V lost 6 bases and J 3 bases, leaving 12 bases between the germline ends. The CDR3 loop reads CASSYGLGGANVLTF. CDR3 nucleotides: TGTGCCAGCAGCTACGGCCTAGGTGGGGCCAACGTCCTGACTTTC.

This clone was seen repeatedly, ten times or more. The chain is built from TRBV5-1 and TRBJ2-3, with 10 nucleotides matching TRBD2. This CDR3 is built from 15 residues. After removal of 4 bases from V and 5 bases from J, the junction contained 7 bases not matched to a gene. Germline loops: CDR1 SGHRS, CDR2 YFSETQ. This CDR3 is CASSPLAGVQDTQYF. DNA of the CDR3: TGCGCCAGCAGCCCTCTAGCGGGAGTTCAAGATACGCAGTATTTT.

This chain links TRBV7-6 with TRBJ1-1, with 8 bases fitting TRBD1. Germline V CDR1 and CDR2: SGHVS, FNYEAQ. The CDR3 sequence is 12 residues long. V lost 6 bases and J lost 7; bases outside the gene matches: 4. In nucleotides, the CDR3 is TGTGCCAGCAGTCCTACAGGGGGTGAAGCTTTCTTT. Protein product: CASSPTGGEAFF.

The chain has TRBV5-6 and TRBJ2-7; 9 positions match TRBD1. The ends lost 3 bases at V and 6 bases at J; junction bases unmatched: 16. This CDR3 has 17 residues. Germline values: CDR1 SGHDT, CDR2 YYEEEE. CDR3 residues: CASSSLGQGPRTREQYF. The CDR3 nucleotides are TGTGCCAGCAGCTCCCTGGGACAGGGCCCCAGGACGCGCGAGCAGTACTTC.

J is TRBJ2-7 and V is TRBV19, with 7 nucleotides matching TRBD2. Losses at the gene ends were 1 base for V and 3 bases for J; bases not matched to a gene: 3. The CDR3 is 14 amino acids. CDR1 is LNHDA, CDR2 SQIVND, per germline (reference sequence). In DNA form, the CDR3 reads TGTGCCAGTAGTATAGCGGGAGGCGGCTACGAGCAGTACTTC. Translated, it gives CASSIAGGGYEQYF.

The chain carries TRBV4-3 and TRBJ2-3, with D perhaps matching TRBD1 (5 bases). V lost 0 bases and J lost 5, with 9 bases in between. Germline assignment: CDR1 LGHNA and CDR2 YSLEER. The CDR3 spans 14 residues. DNA of the CDR3: TGCGCCAGCAGCCAAGATACAAGGGGAGATACGCAGTATTTT. It encodes CASSQDTRGDTQYF.

The chain uses TRBV7-3 and TRBJ2-1; 8 bases are shared with TRBD2. The trim removed 2 bases at V and 2 bases at J, leaving 2 bases unmatched. Germline V gives CDR1 SGHTA, CDR2 FQGTGA. The CDR3 is 15 residues long. The CDR3 DNA sequence: TGTGCCAGCAGCTTAGAACTAGCGGCCTACAATGAGCAGTTCTTC. Protein sequence: CASSLELAAYNEQFF.

The chain combines TRBV5-4 with TRBJ2-7; possibly TRBD2 for D (6 bases). V lost 6 bases and J lost 2, with 15 bases in between. The CDR3 loop spans 14 amino acids. CDR1 and CDR2 (germline): SGHNT, YYREEE (reference sequence). CDR3 protein: CASTRRGAAYEQYF. The DNA of the CDR3 is TGTGCCAGCACCCGGAGGGGAGCCGCCTACGAGCAGTACTTC.

The rearrangement uses TRBV5-4 and TRBJ2-1; tentative D call: TRBD1 (6 bases). This CDR3 region has 13 residues. V dropped 0 bases and J dropped 14 bases, with 15 bases sitting between them. CDR1 SGHNT and CDR2 YYREEE come from the germline V gene (reference sequence). CDR3 DNA: TGTGCCAGCAGCTTGGTAGGGGGAACCACGAAGTTCTTC. Translating it yields CASSLVGGTTKFF. Full variable domain (outside the CDR3, taken from reference TRBV5-4 and TRBJ2-1): ETGVTQSPTHLIKTRGQQVTLRCSSQSGHNTVSWYQQALGQGPQFIFQYYREEENGRGNFPPRFSGLQFPNYSSELNVNALELDDSALYLCASSLVGGTTKFFGPGTRLTVL.

The V call is TRBV9, the J call TRBJ1-1, with a possible D match to TRBD1 (5 bases). Germline V gives CDR1 SGDLS, CDR2 YYNGEE. The germline V and J ends were trimmed by 0 bases and 4 bases, with 16 bases remaining between them. This CDR3 is 16 amino acids long. As DNA, the CDR3 is TGTGCCAGCAGCGTAGATCCCTCTGGGGGGAGCACTGAAGCTTTCTTT. Amino acids: CASSVDPSGGSTEAFF.

For the CDR3, the DNA is TGTGCCAGCAGTTTATTATTTAGCGGGAGAACCTACAATGAGCAGTTCTTC. Translating it yields CASSLLFSGRTYNEQFF. The genes are TRBV27 and TRBJ2-1, with 9 bases that match TRBD2. CDR3 length: 17 amino acids. V lost 1 base to trimming and J lost 2 bases; unmatched junction nucleotides: 6. CDR1 is MNHEY and CDR2 is SMNVEV in the germline V gene (reference sequence).

The chain combines TRBV7-9 with TRBJ2-1; weak D call: TRBD1 (5 bases). This CDR3 region has 14 residues. Trimming removed 4 bases from V and 4 bases from J, with 11 bases in between. Germline-derived CDR1 and CDR2 are SEHNR and FQNEAQ (reference sequence). The CDR3: CASSSERQYNEQFF. The DNA of the CDR3 is TGTGCCAGCAGCTCCGAGCGACAGTACAATGAGCAGTTCTTC. The full variable domain, rest sourced from reference TRBV7-9 and TRBJ2-1, is DTGVSQNPRHKITKRGQNVTFRCDPISEHNRLYWYRQTLGQGPEFLTYFQNEAQLEKSRLLSDRFSAERPKGSFSTLEIQRTEQGDSAMYLCASSSERQYNEQFFGPGTRLTVL.

The J gene is TRBJ2-7, the V gene TRBV10-2; D is unresolved. V lost 4 bases to trimming and J lost 1 base, with 5 bases between them. The CDR3 is 12 amino acids. Germline assignment: CDR1 WSHSY and CDR2 SAAADI. In nucleotides, the CDR3 is TGCGCCAGCAGTGGGGGTTCCTACGAGCAGTACTTC. Protein product: CASSGGSYEQYF.

This sequence joins TRBV12-1 and TRBJ2-7. TRBV12-1 is an annotated pseudogene. The CDR3 has 12 residues. The CDR3: CASRPPTYEQYF. CDR3 coding DNA: TGTGCCAGCAGGCCCCCCACCTACGAGCAGTACTTC.